The entry below gives a single T cell receptor (beta chain) sequence along with its context. Its antigen is currently unknown. Control samples were healthy donors' buffy coats. The CDR3 contains 11 residues. The V gene lost 7 bases and the J gene lost 3 bases, with 9 bases spanning the gap. From germline, CDR1 is DFQATT and CDR2 SNEGSKA (reference sequence). Study processing details: The detection floor for productive clonotype frequency was 2.59 x 10-5. Generated by immunoSEQ multiplex PCR, the TCRdb table keeps only in-frame clones and is missing some. V, J and clone size reflect that table, while D and trimming were determined from the DNA. The data contain about 30,000 clones, roughly 78% of them singletons. This entry is derived from a study of STAT5B mutations in CD4+ large granular lymphocyte leukemia. Study-wide findings and caveats: 8/27 top patient clones versus 2/35 control clones were TRBV06-family. Data were not HLA-matched across samples.

This sequence originates from a human donor in good health. The specimen sequenced was CD4+ T cells from blood buffy coats. This sequence joins TRBV20-1 and TRBJ1-2; the D gene is possibly TRBD1 (5 bases). The CDR3 DNA reads as TGCAGTGTTACGGGGCACTATGGCTACACCTTC. This translates into CSVTGHYGYTF.